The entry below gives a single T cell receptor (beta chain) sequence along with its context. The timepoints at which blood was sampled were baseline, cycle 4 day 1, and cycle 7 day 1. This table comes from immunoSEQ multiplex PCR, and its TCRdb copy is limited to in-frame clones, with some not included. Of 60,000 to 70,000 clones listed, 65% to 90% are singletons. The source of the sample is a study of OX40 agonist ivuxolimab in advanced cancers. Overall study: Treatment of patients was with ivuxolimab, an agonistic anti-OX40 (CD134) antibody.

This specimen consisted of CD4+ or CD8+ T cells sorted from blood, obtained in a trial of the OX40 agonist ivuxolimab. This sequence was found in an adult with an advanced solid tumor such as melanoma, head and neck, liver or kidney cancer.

CDR3: CASSLEGWETQYF. CDR3 DNA sequence: TGTGCCAGCAGCTTGGAAGGGTGGGAGACCCAGTACTTC. The genes are TRBV5-4 and TRBJ2-5; no clear D. V dropped 0 bases and J dropped 5 bases, with 8 bases sitting between them. Germline CDR1 reads SGHNT; CDR2 reads YYREEE (reference sequence). This CDR3 has 13 amino acids.